The 12 T cell receptor beta chains in this list originate from one sample, sequenced in a study of beta chain features in type 1 diabetes. All of the isolated RNA was reverse transcribed, so expressed TCRB transcripts were sequenced. Measured with immunoSEQ multiplex PCR; TCRdb has only the in-frame clones, and not every one. The data show about 470,000 clones, roughly 30% seen once. Sample: naive CD4+ T cells from blood. The source of these receptors is a man aged 18-30 years in good health.

In its sample, this clone was seen a few times. This sequence joins TRBV30 and TRBJ1-2, with 7 bases matching TRBD1. V shed 3 bases, J shed 4 bases, and the junction held 8 bases outside the gene matches. This CDR3 has 14 amino acids. Germline assignment: CDR1 GTSNPN and CDR2 SVGIG (reference sequence). The CDR3 sequence: CAWRATGKIYGYTF. The CDR3 DNA reads as TGTGCCTGGAGGGCGACAGGGAAGATCTATGGCTACACCTTC.

This clone was seen more than once but under ten times. The V and J genes are TRBV29-1 and TRBJ2-3, with D tentatively TRBD2 (6 bases). Per germline, CDR1 SQVTM and CDR2 ANQGSEA. This CDR3 contains 16 residues. Between the trimmed V and J ends, which lost 3 bases and 0 bases, there was a span of 16 bases. CDR3 DNA: TGCAGCGTTGATACTAGCTATTTATCTAGCACAGATACGCAGTATTTT. It translates to CSVDTSYLSSTDTQYF.

This clone came up once. This sequence joins TRBV5-1 and TRBJ2-1, with 7 bases matching TRBD2. CDR3 size: 13 residues. The ends lost 2 bases at V and 10 bases at J; junction bases unmatched: 6. Germline V gene lookup returns CDR1 SGHRS and CDR2 YFSETQ. The CDR3, as DNA: TGCGCCAGCAGCTTTTCCGGGAGGCCGGAGCAGTTCTTC. Amino acid sequence: CASSFSGRPEQFF.

The rearrangement joins TRBV7-6 to TRBJ2-7; D perhaps matches TRBD2 (6 bases). Germline loops: CDR1 SGHVS, CDR2 FNYEAQ. CDR3 length equals 14 residues. V was pared by 5 bases and J by 6 bases, with 17 bases between. The CDR3 DNA is TGTGCCAGCAGCGCCGGAGGGCTCTCATCCGAGCAGTACTTC. The encoded protein is CASSAGGLSSEQYF.

This clone was seen a handful of times. The V gene is TRBV29-1, the J gene TRBJ2-7; tentative D call: TRBD1 (6 bases). V was cut by 7 bases and J by 0 bases, with 16 bases left in between. This CDR3 region has 14 residues. CDR1 SQVTM and CDR2 ANQGSEA come from the germline V gene. DNA of the CDR3: TGCAGCGCCAGGGACACGAGTAGCTCCTACGAGCAGTACTTC. Protein sequence: CSARDTSSSYEQYF.

V and J are TRBV5-1 and TRBJ2-6; D gene uncertain. Germline V gene data show CDR1 as SGHRS and CDR2 as YFSETQ. Trimming cost V 3 bases and J 4 bases, with 8 bases left between them. CDR3 length equals 14 residues. CDR3 in amino acids: CASSSNAGANVLTF. The CDR3 DNA reads as TGCGCCAGCAGCTCCAACGCCGGGGCCAACGTCCTGACTTTC.

The table lists this clone with a few counts. The genes are TRBV7-6 and TRBJ2-3; 10 nucleotides align to TRBD1. Germline CDR1 reads SGHVS; CDR2 reads FNYEAQ. The CDR3 contains 16 residues. V was clipped by 5 bases and J by 8 bases; unmatched bases: 13. CDR3 DNA: TGTGCCAGCAGCGTACAGAACCGGGACAGGGGTGGTACGCAGTATTTT. It is translated as CASSVQNRDRGGTQYF.

This chain links TRBV14 with TRBJ1-2; a weak D match, TRBD1 (5 bases). Trimming took off 0 bases at V and 5 bases at J, with 13 bases between the two ends. The germline gives CDR1 SGHDN, CDR2 FVKESK. The CDR3 extends over 15 amino acids. The CDR3 sequence is CASSQERGRIYGYTF. The CDR3 DNA follows: TGTGCCAGCAGCCAAGAGAGGGGAAGGATTTATGGCTACACCTTC. Full variable domain (rest looked up from reference TRBV14 and TRBJ1-2): EAGVTQFPSHSVIEKGQTVTLRCDPISGHDNLYWYRRVMGKEIKFLLHFVKESKQDESGMPNNRFLAERTGGTYSTLKVQPAELEDSGVYFCASSQERGRIYGYTFGSGTRLTVV.

This clone was detected only a few times. This sequence joins TRBV30 and TRBJ1-2; no clear D gene. Germline CDR1 is GTSNPN and CDR2 is SVGIG (reference sequence). The CDR3 length is 12 residues. V lost 5 bases to trimming and J lost 1 base, with 8 bases between them. CDR3 bases: TGTGCCTGGGACCCAGATAACTATGGCTACACCTTC. Protein: CAWDPDNYGYTF.

This clone was counted between two and nine times. V usage is TRBV9 and J usage is TRBJ1-4, with D tentatively TRBD1 (6 bases). The CDR3 has 14 residues. Germline CDR1 reads SGDLS; CDR2 reads YYNGEE. The V and J ends lost 2 bases and 6 bases respectively, with 11 bases between them. CDR3 sequence: CASSVEAGDEKLFF. The CDR3 nucleotides read TGTGCCAGCAGCGTTGAGGCAGGGGATGAAAAACTGTTTTTT.

V and J are TRBV28 and TRBJ2-4, with 8 bases aligning to TRBD1. V lost 7 bases to trimming and J lost 6 bases; unmatched junction nucleotides: 8. The CDR3 is 14 residues long. Germline lookup yields CDR1 MDHEN and CDR2 SYDVKM. CDR3 amino acids: CASNPGQARNIQYF. For the CDR3, the DNA is TGTGCCAGCAACCCGGGACAGGCGAGAAACATTCAGTACTTC.

This clone was observed a handful of times. This chain links TRBV30 with TRBJ2-2, with TRBD2 matching 7 bases. The CDR3 is made up of 14 amino acids. V was pared by 2 bases and J by 8 bases, with 8 bases of the junction left unmatched. Germline-derived CDR1 and CDR2 are GTSNPN and SVGIG (reference sequence). The CDR3: CAWSSSGAPGELFF. CDR3 sequence (DNA): TGTGCCTGGAGTTCTAGCGGAGCCCCTGGGGAGCTGTTTTTT.